This T cell receptor beta chain was recovered during a study of T-cell reconstitution after alpha-beta-depleted transplantation in children listed by TCRdb under 2016. A note on the overall study: Using TCR repertoire profiling, the study followed T-cell immune reconstitution in a quantitative way in children after TCRalphabeta/CD19-depleted allogeneic hematopoietic cell transplantation.

Receptor libraries were prepared by PCR. Sequencing instrument: Illumina HiSeq 2500. TCR library preparation used molecular barcoding, with unique molecular identifiers applied to normalize quantification of the TCRbeta repertoire. TCRdb trimmed the raw reads at Q25, called clones with MiXCR and kept productive beta chains. For every CDR3 protein sequence, its rows merge into one entry that carries the most common genes and DNA. For this sample there are some 300,000 distinct CDR3 sequences; 9.5% to 13% appear just once. Approximately 7.6% of the sample is taken by the ten largest. This clonotype was seen ten or more times. Its antigen remains unidentified. Base-call qualities are not available, and no considerably larger clone is one nucleotide away. Read against the paper, the sample's treatment or condition label means: allogeneic hematopoietic cell transplantation with graft depleted of TCRalphabeta T cells and CD19 B cells. The children who served as transplant recipients had been given grafts of TCRalphabeta/CD19-depleted allogeneic hematopoietic cells.

V is clipped by 5 bases and J by 5 bases, and the sequence between their germline boundaries is 14 bases long. The CDR1 and CDR2 encoded by the germline V gene (reference sequence) are DFQATT and SNEGSKA. Inclusive of the bounding cysteine and phenylalanine, the CDR3 is 13 residues long. This entry keeps only the CDR3 DNA: 39 bases, framed from base 1. General study outcomes and caveats: Hyperexpanded clone frequencies declined over subsequent months; after one year, T-cell counts and TCRbeta diversity were mostly attributed to newly produced T cells. Apparently early alphabetaT-cell count recovery about two months after transplant reportedly relied on only several hundred rapidly expanded clones derived from non-depleted graft cells. In some patients, the high TCRbeta diversity seen at day 60 was put down to recipient T cells and intrathymic progenitors that had survived conditioning.

Rearrangement joined TRBV20-1 to TRBJ2-3; TRBD1 is perhaps the D gene, given 6 matching bases. The sequence derives from a boy younger than two with acute myeloid leukemia, due to receive a stem cell transplant. The specimen was PBMCs, collected before TCRalphabeta/CD19-depleted stem cell transplant. In nucleotide form, the sequence is TGCAGTGCTCCTGGACAGATCCAAGATACGCAGTATTTT. Its protein product is CSAPGQIQDTQYF.